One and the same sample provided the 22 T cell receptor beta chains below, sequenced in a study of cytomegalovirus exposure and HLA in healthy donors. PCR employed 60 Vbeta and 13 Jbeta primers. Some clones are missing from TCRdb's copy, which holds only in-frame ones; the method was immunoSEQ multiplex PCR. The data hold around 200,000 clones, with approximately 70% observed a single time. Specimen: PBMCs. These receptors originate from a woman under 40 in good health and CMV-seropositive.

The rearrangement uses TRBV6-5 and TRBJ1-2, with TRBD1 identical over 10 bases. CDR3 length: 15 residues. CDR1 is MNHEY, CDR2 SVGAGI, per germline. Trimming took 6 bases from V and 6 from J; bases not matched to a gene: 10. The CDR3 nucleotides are TGTGCCAGCAGACCGTCCCGGGACAGGGGCCATGGCTACACCTTC. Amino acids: CASRPSRDRGHGYTF.

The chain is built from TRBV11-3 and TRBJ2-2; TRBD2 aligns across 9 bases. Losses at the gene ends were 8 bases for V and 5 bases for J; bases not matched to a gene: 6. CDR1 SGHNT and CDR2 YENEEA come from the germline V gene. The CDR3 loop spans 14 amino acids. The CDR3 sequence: CASSRGGQTGELFF. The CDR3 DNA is TGTGCCAGCTCGCGGGGGGGGCAGACCGGGGAGCTGTTTTTT.

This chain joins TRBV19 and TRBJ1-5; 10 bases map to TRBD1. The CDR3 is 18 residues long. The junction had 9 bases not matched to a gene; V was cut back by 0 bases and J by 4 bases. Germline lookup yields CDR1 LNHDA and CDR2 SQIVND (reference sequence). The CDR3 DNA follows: TGTGCCAGTAGTATAGAAATTGGGACAGGGGTAAGGAATCAGCCCCAGCATTTT. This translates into CASSIEIGTGVRNQPQHF.

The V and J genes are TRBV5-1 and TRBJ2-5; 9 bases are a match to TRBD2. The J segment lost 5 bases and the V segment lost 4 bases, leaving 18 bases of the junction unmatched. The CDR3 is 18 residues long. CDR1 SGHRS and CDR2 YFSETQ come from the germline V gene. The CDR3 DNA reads TGCGCCAGCAGCCGTGGGGCTAGCGGGGACTACGCGGGGGAGACCCAGTACTTC. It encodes CASSRGASGDYAGETQYF.

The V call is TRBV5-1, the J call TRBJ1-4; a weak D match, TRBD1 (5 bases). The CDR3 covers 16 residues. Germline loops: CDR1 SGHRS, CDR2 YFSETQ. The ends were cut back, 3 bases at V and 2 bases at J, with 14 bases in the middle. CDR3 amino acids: CASSSSTGLTNEKLFF. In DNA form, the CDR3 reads TGCGCCAGCAGCTCAAGTACAGGTCTGACTAATGAAAAACTGTTTTTT.

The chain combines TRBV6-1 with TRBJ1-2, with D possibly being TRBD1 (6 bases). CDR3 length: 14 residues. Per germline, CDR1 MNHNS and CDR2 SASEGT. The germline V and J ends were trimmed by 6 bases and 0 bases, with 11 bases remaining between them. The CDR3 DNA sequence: TGTGCCAGCAGCAGGGGCCCCTCTAACTATGGCTACACCTTC. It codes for CASSRGPSNYGYTF.

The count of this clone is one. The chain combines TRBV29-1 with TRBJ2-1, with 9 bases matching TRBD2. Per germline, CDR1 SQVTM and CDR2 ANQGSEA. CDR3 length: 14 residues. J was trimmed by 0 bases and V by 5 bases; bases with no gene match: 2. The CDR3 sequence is CSVLAGRSYNEQFF. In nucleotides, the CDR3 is TGCAGCGTTCTAGCGGGGCGCTCCTACAATGAGCAGTTCTTC.

The CDR3 coding sequence is TGTGCCAGCAGCGGACACCCGAATAGCAATCAGCCCCAGCATTTT. Amino acids: CASSGHPNSNQPQHF. The rearrangement uses TRBV14 and TRBJ1-5; D possibly corresponds to TRBD1 (5 bases). Trimming left V 5 bases short and J 0 bases short, with 11 bases between. This CDR3 has 15 residues. CDR1 and CDR2 from the germline V gene are SGHDN and FVKESK. Full variable domain (remainder filled in from reference TRBV14 and TRBJ1-5): EAGVTQFPSHSVIEKGQTVTLRCDPISGHDNLYWYRRVMGKEIKFLLHFVKESKQDESGMPNNRFLAERTGGTYSTLKVQPAELEDSGVYFCASSGHPNSNQPQHFGDGTRLSIL.

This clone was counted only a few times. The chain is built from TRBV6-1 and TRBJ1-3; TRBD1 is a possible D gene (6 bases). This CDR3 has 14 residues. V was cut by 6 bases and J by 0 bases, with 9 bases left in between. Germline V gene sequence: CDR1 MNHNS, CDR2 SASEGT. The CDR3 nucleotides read TGTGCCAGCAGCAGGGGCCCCTCTGGAAACACCATATATTTT. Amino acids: CASSRGPSGNTIYF.

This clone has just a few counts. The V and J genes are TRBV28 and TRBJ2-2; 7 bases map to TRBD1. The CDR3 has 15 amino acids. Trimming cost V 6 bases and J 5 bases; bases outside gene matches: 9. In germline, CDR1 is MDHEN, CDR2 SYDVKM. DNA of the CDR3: TGTGCCAGCAGCCAGGGACAGCTTTTTACCGGGGAGCTGTTTTTT. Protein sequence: CASSQGQLFTGELFF. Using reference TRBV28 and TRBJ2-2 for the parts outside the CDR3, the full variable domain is DVKVTQSSRYLVKRTGEKVFLECVQDMDHENMFWYRQDPGLGLRLIYFSYDVKMKEKGDIPEGYSVSREKKERFSLILESASTNQTSMYLCASSQGQLFTGELFFGEGSRLTVL.

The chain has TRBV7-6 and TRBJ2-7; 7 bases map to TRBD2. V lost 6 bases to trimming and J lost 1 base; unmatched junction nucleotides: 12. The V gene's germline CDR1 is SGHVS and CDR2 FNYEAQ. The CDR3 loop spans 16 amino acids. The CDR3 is CASSLSTASGSYEQYF. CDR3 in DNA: TGTGCCAGCAGTTTATCGACGGCTAGCGGTTCCTACGAGCAGTACTTC.

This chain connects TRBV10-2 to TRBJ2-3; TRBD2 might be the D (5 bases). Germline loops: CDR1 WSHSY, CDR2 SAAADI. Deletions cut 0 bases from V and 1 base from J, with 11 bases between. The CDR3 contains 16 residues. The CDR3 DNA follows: TGCGCCAGCAGTGAGTCTGTGGGAGCGGGCACAGATACGCAGTATTTT. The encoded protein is CASSESVGAGTDTQYF.

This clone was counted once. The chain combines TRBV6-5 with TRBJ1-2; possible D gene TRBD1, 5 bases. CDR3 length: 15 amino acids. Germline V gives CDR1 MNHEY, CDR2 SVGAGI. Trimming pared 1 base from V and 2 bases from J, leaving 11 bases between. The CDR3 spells CASSYLRGKNYGYTF. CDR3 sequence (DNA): TGTGCCAGCAGTTACTTGCGGGGGAAAAACTATGGCTACACCTTC.

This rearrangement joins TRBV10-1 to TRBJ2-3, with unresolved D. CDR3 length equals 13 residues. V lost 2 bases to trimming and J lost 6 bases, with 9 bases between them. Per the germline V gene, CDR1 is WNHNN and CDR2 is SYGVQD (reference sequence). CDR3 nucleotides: TGCGCCAGCAGTGAGGCCCCTAGGGATACGCAGTATTTT. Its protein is CASSEAPRDTQYF.

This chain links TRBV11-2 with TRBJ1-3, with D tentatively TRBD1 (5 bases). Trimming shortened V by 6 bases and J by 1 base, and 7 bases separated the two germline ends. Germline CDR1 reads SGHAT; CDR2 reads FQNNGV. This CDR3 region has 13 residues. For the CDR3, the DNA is TGTGCCAGCAGGCGGACATCTGGAAACACCATATATTTT. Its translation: CASRRTSGNTIYF.

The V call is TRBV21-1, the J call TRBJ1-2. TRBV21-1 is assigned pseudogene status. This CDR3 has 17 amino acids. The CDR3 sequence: CASSRYYPHSTNYGYTF. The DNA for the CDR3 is TGTGCCAGCAGCCGGTACTATCCACACTCTACTAACTATGGCTACACCTTC.

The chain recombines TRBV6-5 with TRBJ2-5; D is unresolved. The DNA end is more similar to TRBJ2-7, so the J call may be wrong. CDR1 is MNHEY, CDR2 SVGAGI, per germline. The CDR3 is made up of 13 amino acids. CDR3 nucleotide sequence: TGTGCCAGCAGTAGAGGCTCCCTCTACGAGCAGTACTTC. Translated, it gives CASSRGSLYEQYF.

The chain's CDR3 is CASSLVASRSYEQYF. DNA for the CDR3: TGTGCCAGCAGCTTGGTGGCTAGCAGATCCTACGAGCAGTACTTC. V usage is TRBV7-2 and J usage is TRBJ2-7; weak D call: TRBD2 (5 bases). Between the trimmed V and J ends, which lost 3 bases and 1 base, there was a span of 13 bases. This CDR3 is 15 amino acids long. Germline V CDR1 and CDR2: SGHTA, FQGNSA.

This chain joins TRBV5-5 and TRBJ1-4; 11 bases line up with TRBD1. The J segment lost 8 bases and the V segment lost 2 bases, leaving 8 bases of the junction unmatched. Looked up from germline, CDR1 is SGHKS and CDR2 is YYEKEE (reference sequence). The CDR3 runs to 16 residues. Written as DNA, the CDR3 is TGTGCCAGCAGCTTAGGGACAGGGGGTGGAGACGAAAAACTGTTTTTT. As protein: CASSLGTGGGDEKLFF.

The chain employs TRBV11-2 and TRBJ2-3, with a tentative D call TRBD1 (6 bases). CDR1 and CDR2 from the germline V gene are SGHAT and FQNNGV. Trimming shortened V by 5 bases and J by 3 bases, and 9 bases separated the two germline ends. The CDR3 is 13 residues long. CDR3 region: CASSPGTTDTQYF. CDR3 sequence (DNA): TGTGCCAGCAGCCCAGGGACAACAGATACGCAGTATTTT.

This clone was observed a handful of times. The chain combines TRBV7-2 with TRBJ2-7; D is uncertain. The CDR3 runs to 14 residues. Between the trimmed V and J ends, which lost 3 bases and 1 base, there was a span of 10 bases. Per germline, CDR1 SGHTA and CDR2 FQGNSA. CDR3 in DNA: TGTGCCAGCAGCTTGGGCAGGCATTCCTACGAGCAGTACTTC. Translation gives CASSLGRHSYEQYF.

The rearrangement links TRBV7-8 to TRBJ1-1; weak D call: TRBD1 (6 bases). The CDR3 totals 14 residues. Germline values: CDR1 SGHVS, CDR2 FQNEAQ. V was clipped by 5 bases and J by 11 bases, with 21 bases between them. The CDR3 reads CASSKQGRPWGAFF. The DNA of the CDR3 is TGTGCCAGCAGCAAACAGGGTAGACCCTGGGGTGCTTTCTTT. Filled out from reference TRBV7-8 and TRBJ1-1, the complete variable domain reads GAGVSQSPRYKVAKRGQDVALRCDPISGHVSLFWYQQALGQGPEFLTYFQNEAQLDKSGLPSDRFFAERPEGSVSTLKIQRTQQEDSAVYLCASSKQGRPWGAFFGQGTRLTVV.